These T cell receptor beta chains were read from a single sample in a study of shared clonotypes between healthy human individuals. Some clones are missing from TCRdb's copy, which holds only in-frame ones; the method was immunoSEQ multiplex PCR. The sample shows about 750,000 clones, 80% to 95% of them seen only once. Sample: naive CD8+ T cells sorted from blood. The receptors come from a man between 25 and 39 years old in good health. Both conserved end residues are part of each CDR3. Fields, in order: D gene, J gene, clone size, V gene, CDR3 DNA, CDR3 protein. A D gene is named only where the DNA matches it firmly. Size tells how often a clone was seen (once, few, many) or the class of an expanded clone, and some rows leave it out.

d_gene: -; j_gene: TRBJ1-5; abundance: -; v_gene: TRBV28; CDR3nt: TGTGCCAGCGGTCCAAACACAGGCACAAATCAGCCCCAGCATTTT; CDR3aa: CASGPNTGTNQPQHF
d_gene: -; j_gene: TRBJ2-2; abundance: -; v_gene: TRBV6-4; CDR3nt: TGTGCCAGCAGCCGAACGGGACACTCGAACACCGGGGAGCTGTTTTTT; CDR3aa: CASSRTGHSNTGELFF
d_gene: -; j_gene: TRBJ1-1; abundance: once; v_gene: TRBV28; CDR3nt: TGTGCCAGCAGTCTACCAGGGCCCATGAACACTGAAGCTTTCTTT; CDR3aa: CASSLPGPMNTEAFF
d_gene: TRBD2; j_gene: TRBJ2-7; abundance: -; v_gene: TRBV27; CDR3nt: TGTGCCACCGATCAAGGCGCTAGCGGGAGCAACGAGCAGTACTTC; CDR3aa: CATDQGASGSNEQYF
d_gene: TRBD1; j_gene: TRBJ2-1; abundance: -; v_gene: TRBV12-5; CDR3nt: TGTGCTAGTGGCCTGGGACAGGGCTCCTACAATGAGCAGTTCTTC; CDR3aa: CASGLGQGSYNEQFF
d_gene: TRBD1; j_gene: TRBJ2-3; abundance: -; v_gene: TRBV28; CDR3nt: TGTGCCAGCAGTTTATGGGGACAGGGTTTGAGCACAGATACGCAGTATTTT; CDR3aa: CASSLWGQGLSTDTQYF
d_gene: -; j_gene: TRBJ1-1; abundance: -; v_gene: TRBV6-5; CDR3nt: TGTGCCAGCAGTTACGGGGGGGAAGCTTTCTTT; CDR3aa: CASSYGGEAFF
d_gene: -; j_gene: TRBJ1-2; abundance: -; v_gene: TRBV7-9; CDR3nt: TGTGCCAGCAGTCCTCTTCTCACGCTCTATGGCTACACCTTC; CDR3aa: CASSPLLTLYGYTF
d_gene: TRBD2; j_gene: TRBJ2-7; abundance: -; v_gene: TRBV5-4; CDR3nt: TGTGCCAGCAGCGCTAGCGGGAGAACCCCATCCGACGAGCAGTACTTC; CDR3aa: CASSASGRTPSDEQYF
d_gene: -; j_gene: TRBJ2-7; abundance: -; v_gene: TRBV27; CDR3nt: TGTGCCAGCAGTCCTACTGGGGCGGGTGACGGACGGATCTCCTACGAGCAGTACTTC; CDR3aa: CASSPTGAGDGRISYEQYF
d_gene: TRBD2; j_gene: TRBJ2-1; abundance: -; v_gene: TRBV5-1; CDR3nt: TGCGCCAGCAGCCTACTAGCGTACAATGAGCAGTTCTTC; CDR3aa: CASSLLAYNEQFF
d_gene: TRBD2; j_gene: TRBJ2-7; abundance: -; v_gene: TRBV10-1; CDR3nt: TGCGCCAGCAGCCAGGGCGGGAGGCCCTACGAGCAGTACTTC; CDR3aa: CASSQGGRPYEQYF
d_gene: TRBD2; j_gene: TRBJ2-3; abundance: -; v_gene: TRBV27; CDR3nt: TGTGCCAGCAGTAGGCGGGAGGACACAGATACGCAGTATTTT; CDR3aa: CASSRREDTDTQYF
d_gene: -; j_gene: TRBJ1-4; abundance: -; v_gene: TRBV13; CDR3nt: TGTGCCAGCAGCTTAGGGGGGGTGGCAACTAATGAAAAACTGTTTTTT; CDR3aa: CASSLGGVATNEKLFF
d_gene: TRBD1; j_gene: TRBJ2-7; abundance: -; v_gene: TRBV30; CDR3nt: TGTGCCTGGAGTTGGGACAGGGGGCCCTACGAGCAGTACTTC; CDR3aa: CAWSWDRGPYEQYF
d_gene: -; j_gene: TRBJ2-7; abundance: -; v_gene: TRBV28; CDR3nt: TGTGCCAGCAGTTTCTTCGGGACACATACCTACGAGCAGTACTTC; CDR3aa: CASSFFGTHTYEQYF
d_gene: TRBD1; j_gene: TRBJ2-7; abundance: -; v_gene: TRBV10-2; CDR3nt: TGCGCCAGCAGTGAAAGGGGACAGGGTTACGAGCAGTACTTC; CDR3aa: CASSERGQGYEQYF
d_gene: -; j_gene: TRBJ2-7; abundance: -; v_gene: TRBV29-1; CDR3nt: TGCAGCGTTGACGAGGGGGCGGGGTCCTACGAGCAGTACTTC; CDR3aa: CSVDEGAGSYEQYF
d_gene: -; j_gene: TRBJ1-2; abundance: -; v_gene: TRBV11-2; CDR3nt: TGTGCCAGCAGCTTAAGTCCGGGGGCGCGGTCGCATGGCTACACCTTC; CDR3aa: CASSLSPGARSHGYTF
d_gene: TRBD1; j_gene: TRBJ1-1; abundance: -; v_gene: TRBV4-1; CDR3nt: TGCGCCAGCAGCCCCCGGACAGGGGCGAACACTGAAGCTTTCTTT; CDR3aa: CASSPRTGANTEAFF
d_gene: -; j_gene: TRBJ2-3; abundance: -; v_gene: TRBV7-8; CDR3nt: TGTGCCAGCAGGTCGACTAGTGGGAGCACAGATACGCAGTATTTT; CDR3aa: CASRSTSGSTDTQYF
d_gene: -; j_gene: TRBJ2-3; abundance: -; v_gene: TRBV29-1; CDR3nt: TGCAGCGTTGTTTGGCAGAACACAGATACGCAGTATTTT; CDR3aa: CSVVWQNTDTQYF
d_gene: -; j_gene: TRBJ2-5; abundance: -; v_gene: TRBV19; CDR3nt: TGTGCCAGTAGTAATCTAGCGTCAGGGCCCCAAGAGACCCAGTACTTC; CDR3aa: CASSNLASGPQETQYF
d_gene: TRBD2; j_gene: TRBJ2-2; abundance: -; v_gene: TRBV5-1; CDR3nt: TGCGCCAGCAGCCTAGCCGCGGGAGGGCCCCTCGGGGAGCTGTTTTTT; CDR3aa: CASSLAAGGPLGELFF
d_gene: TRBD1; j_gene: TRBJ2-3; abundance: -; v_gene: TRBV2; CDR3nt: TGTGCCAGCTCTCCCTACCTGACAGGGGGTATTGGGACAGATACGCAGTATTTT; CDR3aa: CASSPYLTGGIGTDTQYF
d_gene: -; j_gene: TRBJ2-7; abundance: -; v_gene: TRBV29-1; CDR3nt: TGCAGCGTCGTCGGACTAACTCTCTCCTACGAGCAGTACTTC; CDR3aa: CSVVGLTLSYEQYF
d_gene: TRBD2; j_gene: TRBJ2-5; abundance: -; v_gene: TRBV6-4; CDR3nt: TGTGCCAGCAGTGCCATACGTCCTAGCGGGAGTAGGGAGACCCAGTACTTC; CDR3aa: CASSAIRPSGSRETQYF
d_gene: TRBD2; j_gene: TRBJ2-3; abundance: -; v_gene: TRBV7-6; CDR3nt: TGTGCCAGCAGCCCAAGCGGGAGGGCCGCCACGGGTACGCAGTATTTT; CDR3aa: CASSPSGRAATGTQYF
d_gene: TRBD1; j_gene: TRBJ2-2; abundance: -; v_gene: TRBV28; CDR3nt: TGTGCCAGCCAAAGGACAGGGTCCGGGGAGCTGTTTTTT; CDR3aa: CASQRTGSGELFF
d_gene: -; j_gene: TRBJ2-3; abundance: once; v_gene: TRBV20-1; CDR3nt: TGCAGTGCTAGAGCCGACGGGGCGCAGTATTTT; CDR3aa: CSARADGAQYF
d_gene: TRBD2; j_gene: TRBJ2-1; abundance: -; v_gene: TRBV27; CDR3nt: TGTGCCAGCAGTTCTACTAGCGGGATTATCTACAATGAGCAGTTCTTC; CDR3aa: CASSSTSGIIYNEQFF
d_gene: TRBD1; j_gene: TRBJ1-4; abundance: -; v_gene: TRBV15; CDR3nt: TGTGCCACCAGCAGAGAGCCGGGGACAGTCCCTTTCGATGAAAAACTGTTTTTT; CDR3aa: CATSREPGTVPFDEKLFF
d_gene: TRBD2; j_gene: TRBJ2-1; abundance: -; v_gene: TRBV7-9; CDR3nt: TGTGCCAGCAGCCCGCCGACTAGCGCGAACAATGAGCAGTTCTTC; CDR3aa: CASSPPTSANNEQFF
d_gene: -; j_gene: TRBJ1-1; abundance: -; v_gene: TRBV29-1; CDR3nt: TGCAGCGTTGAAGATTCGAGCGGACAGAACACTGAAGCTTTCTTT; CDR3aa: CSVEDSSGQNTEAFF
d_gene: TRBD2; j_gene: TRBJ2-7; abundance: -; v_gene: TRBV7-9; CDR3nt: TGTGCCAGCAGCCCAAGGACTAGCGGGAGTTACGAGCAGTACTTC; CDR3aa: CASSPRTSGSYEQYF
d_gene: TRBD2; j_gene: TRBJ2-3; abundance: -; v_gene: TRBV29-1; CDR3nt: TGCAGCGCCAGCGGTGGGACTAGCGGGAGGCCGGATACGCAGTATTTT; CDR3aa: CSASGGTSGRPDTQYF
d_gene: -; j_gene: TRBJ1-3; abundance: -; v_gene: TRBV28; CDR3nt: TGTGCCAGCAGGACACAGGGCTCTGGAAACACCATATATTTT; CDR3aa: CASRTQGSGNTIYF
d_gene: -; j_gene: TRBJ2-7; abundance: -; v_gene: TRBV14; CDR3nt: TGTGCCAGCAGCCAAGTGACAGGCCTCGCCTACGAGCAGTACTTC; CDR3aa: CASSQVTGLAYEQYF
d_gene: TRBD2; j_gene: TRBJ2-1; abundance: -; v_gene: TRBV9; CDR3nt: TGTGCCAGCAGCGTAGGACTAGCGGATGAGCAGTTCTTC; CDR3aa: CASSVGLADEQFF
d_gene: TRBD2; j_gene: TRBJ2-5; abundance: -; v_gene: TRBV7-9; CDR3nt: TGTGCCAGCAGCTCCGCCTACCGCGCGGGAGGGAAGAGGGAGACCCAGTACTTC; CDR3aa: CASSSAYRAGGKRETQYF
d_gene: TRBD1; j_gene: TRBJ2-4; abundance: -; v_gene: TRBV29-1; CDR3nt: TGCAGCGTCCGGACAGGGTTAAACATTCAGTACTTC; CDR3aa: CSVRTGLNIQYF
d_gene: -; j_gene: TRBJ2-1; abundance: -; v_gene: TRBV2; CDR3nt: TGTGCCAGCAATGCGGGAAGGACCTACAATGAGCAGTTCTTC; CDR3aa: CASNAGRTYNEQFF
d_gene: TRBD2; j_gene: TRBJ2-3; abundance: -; v_gene: TRBV7-9; CDR3nt: TGTGCCAGCAGCCCGAGACTAGCGGGAGGGGCAGATACGCAGTATTTT; CDR3aa: CASSPRLAGGADTQYF
d_gene: -; j_gene: TRBJ2-7; abundance: -; v_gene: TRBV30; CDR3nt: TGTGCCTGGTCCGGGACCGAGAGCTCCTACGAGCAGTACTTC; CDR3aa: CAWSGTESSYEQYF
d_gene: -; j_gene: TRBJ2-1; abundance: -; v_gene: TRBV10-2; CDR3nt: TGCGCCAGCAGTGCTGCTCATTCTAGCTCCTACAATGAGCAGTTCTTC; CDR3aa: CASSAAHSSSYNEQFF
d_gene: TRBD1; j_gene: TRBJ1-3; abundance: -; v_gene: TRBV13; CDR3nt: TGTGCCAGCAGCCAACAGGGGGCGGGTGGAAACACCATATATTTT; CDR3aa: CASSQQGAGGNTIYF
d_gene: TRBD1; j_gene: TRBJ2-7; abundance: -; v_gene: TRBV7-9; CDR3nt: TGTGCCAGCACCCCTCAGGGGGTTTCCTTCTACGAGCAGTACTTC; CDR3aa: CASTPQGVSFYEQYF
d_gene: -; j_gene: TRBJ1-1; abundance: -; v_gene: TRBV5-1; CDR3nt: TGCGCCAGCAGACAGGGATTCGCTGAAGCTTTCTTT; CDR3aa: CASRQGFAEAFF
d_gene: -; j_gene: TRBJ2-5; abundance: -; v_gene: TRBV28; CDR3nt: TGTGCCAGCAGTTCTCAAGAGACCCAGTACTTC; CDR3aa: CASSSQETQYF
d_gene: TRBD2; j_gene: TRBJ2-7; abundance: once; v_gene: TRBV2; CDR3nt: TGTGCCAGCAGTGACTCCGGGACTAGCAATTTTCCCGACGAGCAGTACTTC; CDR3aa: CASSDSGTSNFPDEQYF
d_gene: -; j_gene: TRBJ2-3; abundance: -; v_gene: TRBV29-1; CDR3nt: TGCAGCGTTGCCGCGGGACTGGCAGATACGCAGTATTTT; CDR3aa: CSVAAGLADTQYF
d_gene: -; j_gene: TRBJ2-1; abundance: -; v_gene: TRBV2; CDR3nt: TGTGCCAGCTCACGGGGAGGGGGAAGTGAGCAGTTCTTC; CDR3aa: CASSRGGGSEQFF
d_gene: -; j_gene: TRBJ2-2; abundance: -; v_gene: TRBV6-5; CDR3nt: TGTGCCAGCAGTTACTCGATGGCGCGGATCGGGGAGCTGTTTTTT; CDR3aa: CASSYSMARIGELFF
d_gene: TRBD2; j_gene: TRBJ2-1; abundance: -; v_gene: TRBV2; CDR3nt: TGTGCCAGGGGAGGGGCCGTGGCGTCTGGCTCGGATGAGCAGTTCTTC; CDR3aa: CARGGAVASGSDEQFF
d_gene: -; j_gene: TRBJ2-7; abundance: -; v_gene: TRBV7-6; CDR3nt: TGTGCCAGCAGCTTAGGGGGGTCCGGCTACGAGCAGTACTTC; CDR3aa: CASSLGGSGYEQYF
d_gene: TRBD1; j_gene: TRBJ2-7; abundance: -; v_gene: TRBV6-5; CDR3nt: TGTGCCAGCGCCCCACGAAACAGGGGCCACTACGAGCAGTACTTC; CDR3aa: CASAPRNRGHYEQYF
d_gene: -; j_gene: TRBJ2-1; abundance: -; v_gene: TRBV6-5; CDR3nt: TGTGCCAGCAGTTACAGCGGGACAGGCTACAATGAGCAGTTCTTC; CDR3aa: CASSYSGTGYNEQFF
d_gene: TRBD2; j_gene: TRBJ2-1; abundance: -; v_gene: TRBV7-9; CDR3nt: TGTGCCAGCAGCTCCGGCGGGGGGCGGAGAAATGAGCAGTTCTTC; CDR3aa: CASSSGGGRRNEQFF
d_gene: -; j_gene: TRBJ2-1; abundance: once; v_gene: TRBV7-9; CDR3nt: TGTGCCAGCAGCTTAGGGTTTGGGTCTAGCCCCTACAATGAGCAGTTCTTC; CDR3aa: CASSLGFGSSPYNEQFF
d_gene: -; j_gene: TRBJ2-1; abundance: -; v_gene: TRBV4-1; CDR3nt: TGCGCCAGCAGGCCTGTCCTAGCATATGAGCAGTTCTTC; CDR3aa: CASRPVLAYEQFF